This entry lists 7 T cell receptor beta chains sequenced from one sample in a study of shared clonotypes between healthy human individuals. TCRdb keeps only in-frame clones here, not all; method: immunoSEQ multiplex PCR. This table holds about 2.1 million clones, around 93% found once. In the naive CD8 group, cells lacked CD45RO and were positively selected for CCR7, so terminally differentiated effector memory CD45RA+ cells were left out. Input material: naive CD8+ T cells from PBMCs. Receptors originate from a man between 18 and 29 years old in good health. Some clones in this sample may be carry-over from other donors' samples.

Note on this clone: The sample has other DNA sequences that encode this CDR3 too. The rearrangement joins TRBV7-9 to TRBJ2-7; D not certain. The length of the CDR3 is 12 residues. CDR1 SEHNR and CDR2 FQNEAQ come from the germline V gene (reference sequence). The germline V and J ends were trimmed by 3 bases and 4 bases, with 7 bases remaining between them. CDR3 bases: TGTGCCAGCAGCTTGACCGGGTACGAGCAGTACTTC. It yields the protein CASSLTGYEQYF.

This clone showed up just once. This chain joins TRBV7-9 and TRBJ2-1; D is uncertain. CDR1 is SEHNR, CDR2 FQNEAQ, per germline (reference sequence). V lost 11 bases to trimming and J lost 9 bases, with 20 bases between them. This CDR3 spans 13 amino acids. In DNA form, the CDR3 reads TGTGCCCCCAGTGCCCTTTCGCCCGGTGAGCAGTTCTTC. Translation gives CAPSALSPGEQFF.

The chain carries TRBV12-5 and TRBJ2-2; 7 bases line up with TRBD2. The CDR3 covers 16 residues. The V and J ends lost 1 base and 4 bases, in that order; junction bases with no gene match: 6. The germline V gene has CDR1 LGHNT and CDR2 FRNRAP. The CDR3 DNA reads TGTGCTAGTGGTTTGGGGCGGGAGCGAGGCACCGGGGAGCTGTTTTTT. It encodes CASGLGRERGTGELFF.

Only one count was recorded for this clone. This chain connects TRBV27 to TRBJ2-3; 7 bases line up with TRBD2. Germline trimming cut 1 base from V and 2 bases from J; bases unmatched to any gene: 6. The length of the CDR3 is 16 residues. CDR1 MNHEY and CDR2 SMNVEV come from the germline V gene (reference sequence). The CDR3 DNA follows: TGTGCCAGCAGTTTATTCGGGCTAGCGGTCACAGATACGCAGTATTTT. This gives the protein CASSLFGLAVTDTQYF.

The rearrangement links TRBV5-3 to TRBJ1-1, with 9 positions matching TRBD1. TRBV5-3 belongs to the ORF category, with a function that is uncertain. The length of the CDR3 is 16 residues. V trimming: 4 bases; J trimming: 5 bases; junction bases outside the gene matches: 12. CDR3 in amino acids: CARSTDRGVSGTEAFF. The CDR3, as DNA: TGTGCCAGAAGCACGGACAGGGGCGTTTCTGGGACTGAAGCTTTCTTT.

This chain uses TRBV7-9 with TRBJ2-7; no clear D. Germline CDR1 reads SEHNR; CDR2 reads FQNEAQ (reference sequence). The V end was cut by 0 bases, the J end by 1 base, with 7 bases between. This CDR3 comprises 14 residues. For the CDR3, the DNA is TGTGCCAGCAGCTTAGCATCCACTTCCTACGAGCAGTACTTC. Translated: CASSLASTSYEQYF.

The chain links TRBV19 to TRBJ1-5, with D possibly matching TRBD1 (5 bases). There are 15 residues in the CDR3. V was trimmed by 10 bases and J by 0 bases, leaving 16 bases between them. CDR1 and CDR2 (germline): LNHDA, SQIVND (reference sequence). The CDR3 nucleotides are TGTGCCACCTACCCCGGGACGGATAGCAATCAGCCCCAGCATTTT. Translated: CATYPGTDSNQPQHF.